This T cell receptor beta chain originates from a study of blood T cell repertoires in COVID-19. For the study at large: Sites in the United States, Italy and Spain provided acute and convalescent COVID-19 samples. Sample material is recorded as cDNA or gDNA derived from T cells, B-cell-depleted T cells, or PBMCs.

Only one count was recorded for this clone. The CDR3 covers 16 residues. The germline CDR1 and CDR2 sequences are SGHRS and YFSETQ. Trimming took 1 base from V and 1 from J; bases not matched to a gene: 6. Study processing details: Amplifying reference gene primers gave estimates of nucleated cell counts. Libraries were prepared by immunoSEQ multiplex PCR; TCRdb keeps only in-frame clonotypes and omits some of them. V and J calls and clone size are those listed in that table; D and trimming were worked out from the DNA. Seen here are around 250,000 clones, roughly 88% observed once, and the top ten hold about 10%.

The rearrangement joins TRBV5-1 to TRBJ2-5; TRBD2 agrees at 8 bases. This receptor was taken from a woman in her 70s with COVID-19, enrolled during active disease. The sample taken for sequencing was peripheral blood. The DNA of the CDR3 is TGCGCCAGCAGCTTGTCGGCGGGAGGAGGCCAAGAGACCCAGTACTTC. Translating it yields CASSLSAGGGQETQYF.